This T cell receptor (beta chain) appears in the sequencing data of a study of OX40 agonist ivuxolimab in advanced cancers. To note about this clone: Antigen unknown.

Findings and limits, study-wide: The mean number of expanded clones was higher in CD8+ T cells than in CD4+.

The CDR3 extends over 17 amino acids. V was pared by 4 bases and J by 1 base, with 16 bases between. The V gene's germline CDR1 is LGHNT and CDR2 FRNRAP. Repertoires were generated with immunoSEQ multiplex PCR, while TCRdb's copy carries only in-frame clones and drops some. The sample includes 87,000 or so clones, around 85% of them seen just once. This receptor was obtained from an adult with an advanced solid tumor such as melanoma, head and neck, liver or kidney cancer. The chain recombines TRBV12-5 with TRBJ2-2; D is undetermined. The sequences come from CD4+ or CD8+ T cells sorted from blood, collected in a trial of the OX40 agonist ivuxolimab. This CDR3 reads CASGWATVSENTGELFF. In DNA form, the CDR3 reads TGTGCTAGTGGTTGGGCAACCGTGTCTGAGAACACCGGGGAGCTGTTTTTT.